What follows are 27 T cell receptor beta chains derived from one specimen sequenced in a study of a mutant IDH1 vaccine in newly diagnosed glioma. Sample time point: baseline, week 1 (first vaccination visit). As to treatment: pre-vaccination baseline after standard-of-care therapy. Some clones are missing from TCRdb's copy, which holds only in-frame ones; the method was immunoSEQ multiplex PCR. The table shows about 16,000 clones, with roughly 95% occurring only once. The sample in question was peripheral blood mononuclear cells (PBMCs), obtained from a glioma patient treated with radiotherapy, temozolomide or both. Source of these receptors: a woman aged 18-30 years with glioma. Some clones in this sample may be carry-over from other donors' samples.

The chain recombines TRBV6-4 with TRBJ2-2, with 7 bases fitting TRBD2. Germline V lookup: CDR1 MRHNA, CDR2 SNTAGT. J was trimmed by 7 bases and V by 5 bases; bases with no gene match: 10. The CDR3 has 15 residues. The CDR3 DNA reads TGTGCCAGCAGTCGTACTAGCGATGCAGACGGGGAGCTGTTTTTT. Residues: CASSRTSDADGELFF.

The chain carries TRBV11-3 and TRBJ2-7, with TRBD1 identical over 7 bases. The germline CDR1 and CDR2 sequences are SGHNT and YENEEA. This CDR3 contains 16 residues. V was clipped by 3 bases and J by 0 bases; unmatched bases: 8. The CDR3 DNA follows: TGTGCCAGCAGCTTTCCGATCTGGGACAGCTCCTACGAGCAGTACTTC. Translation gives CASSFPIWDSSYEQYF.

The gene calls are TRBV6-6 and TRBJ2-7; either TRBD1 or TRBD2 may supply D (5 bases each). There are 14 residues in the CDR3. Germline CDR1 and CDR2: MNHNY and SVGAGI (reference sequence). V gave up 2 bases and J gave up 6 bases, with 14 bases separating them. The CDR3 DNA reads as TGTGCCAGCAGTTACACCAGGGACGCAGGCGAGCAGTACTTC. Translating gives CASSYTRDAGEQYF.

This clone has just one count. V gene TRBV6-1 combines with J gene TRBJ1-4, with TRBD1 matching over 7 bases. The CDR3 runs 15 residues. Germline-derived CDR1 and CDR2 are MNHNS and SASEGT. The V segment lost 1 base and the J segment 6 bases; nucleotides outside the gene matches: 5. CDR3 sequence: CASSEGGRGYEKLFF. CDR3 DNA: TGTGCCAGCAGTGAAGGGGGCAGGGGGTATGAAAAACTGTTTTTT.

This chain uses TRBV6-1 with TRBJ2-7; 10 bases align to TRBD1. This CDR3 is 15 amino acids long. With V trimmed by 1 base and J by 0 bases, 0 bases remained unmatched. Germline values: CDR1 MNHNS, CDR2 SASEGT. The CDR3 DNA sequence: TGTGCCAGCAGTGAAGGGACAGGGGGCTCCTACGAGCAGTACTTC. Translation gives CASSEGTGGSYEQYF.

CDR3 nucleotides: TGTGCCAGCAGTGAACAGGGGGCCAATGGCTACACCTTC. Amino acid sequence: CASSEQGANGYTF. The J gene is TRBJ1-2, the V gene TRBV28, with 9 nucleotides matching TRBD1. The CDR3 has 13 amino acids. V shed 5 bases, J shed 6 bases, and the junction held 4 bases outside the gene matches. Germline assignment: CDR1 MDHEN and CDR2 SYDVKM.

This chain uses TRBV19 with TRBJ2-6, with TRBD1 matching 7 bases. V lost 2 bases to trimming and J lost 3 bases; unmatched junction nucleotides: 1. CDR1 and CDR2 from the germline V gene are LNHDA and SQIVND (reference sequence). The CDR3 is made up of 15 amino acids. This CDR3 reads CASSINRGGANVLTF. For the CDR3, the DNA is TGTGCCAGTAGTATAAACAGGGGTGGGGCCAACGTCCTGACTTTC.

The chain has TRBV7-8 and TRBJ1-1; D remains ambiguous. The length of the CDR3 is 15 residues. V dropped 2 bases and J dropped 0 bases, with 10 bases sitting between them. The germline V gene encodes CDR1 SGHVS and CDR2 FQNEAQ. CDR3 loop: CASSLWGDMNTEAFF. The CDR3 nucleotides are TGTGCCAGCAGCTTATGGGGAGACATGAACACTGAAGCTTTCTTT.

This chain links TRBV7-3 with TRBJ1-1; D unresolved. This CDR3 is built from 14 residues. Germline-derived CDR1 and CDR2 are SGHTA and FQGTGA. Trimming took 3 bases from V and 2 from J, leaving 10 bases between them. The CDR3 spells CASSFGRSNTEAFF. The CDR3, as DNA: TGTGCCAGCAGCTTCGGCAGGTCTAACACTGAAGCTTTCTTT.

CDR3 region: CASSFVGGTYEQYF. Here the CDR3 DNA reads TGTGCCAGCAGTTTTGTTGGGGGGACCTACGAGCAGTACTTC. The chain uses TRBV28 and TRBJ2-7, with D possibly being TRBD2 (6 bases). Germline CDR1 reads MDHEN; CDR2 reads SYDVKM. Trimming left V 3 bases short and J 2 bases short, with 11 bases between. This CDR3 contains 14 residues. The variable domain in full, completed from reference TRBV28 and TRBJ2-7, reads DVKVTQSSRYLVKRTGEKVFLECVQDMDHENMFWYRQDPGLGLRLIYFSYDVKMKEKGDIPEGYSVSREKKERFSLILESASTNQTSMYLCASSFVGGTYEQYFGPGTRLTVT.

The J gene is TRBJ1-3, the V gene TRBV2; no clear D. This CDR3 has 15 amino acids. Germline V lookup: CDR1 SNHLY, CDR2 FYNNEI. The V end was cut by 4 bases, the J end by 0 bases, with 10 bases between. In DNA form, the CDR3 reads TGTGCCAGCAGTGTAGAAGGGAGCTCTGGAAACACCATATATTTT. Its translation: CASSVEGSSGNTIYF.

The rearrangement links TRBV19 to TRBJ1-4; D gene unclear. CDR3 size: 11 residues. V was pared by 5 bases and J by 8 bases, with 6 bases between. CDR1 is LNHDA and CDR2 is SQIVND in the germline V gene (reference sequence). CDR3 nucleotide sequence: TGTGCCAGTAGTCGGGGAGAAAAACTGTTTTTT. Translation gives CASSRGEKLFF.

This clone came up once. The rearrangement uses TRBV7-2 and TRBJ2-7; possible D gene TRBD1, 5 bases. CDR1 and CDR2 (germline): SGHTA, FQGNSA. The CDR3 has 12 residues. V was pared by 2 bases and J by 3 bases, with 5 bases between. The CDR3 loop is CASSLQGYEQYF. The CDR3 DNA follows: TGTGCCAGCAGCTTACAGGGCTACGAGCAGTACTTC. The full variable domain, with the rest looked up from reference TRBV7-2 and TRBJ2-7, is GAGVSQSPSNKVTEKGKDVELRCDPISGHTALYWYRQSLGQGLEFLIYFQGNSAPDKSGLPSDRFSAERTGGSVSTLTIQRTQQEDSAVYLCASSLQGYEQYFGPGTRLTVT.

This chain links TRBV5-1 with TRBJ2-3, with TRBD2 matching 13 bases. Trimming removed 1 base from V and 4 bases from J; junction bases left unmatched: 3. The CDR3 sequence is 16 residues long. From germline, CDR1 is SGHRS and CDR2 YFSETQ. The CDR3 sequence: CASSLRLAGGSDTQYF. CDR3 DNA: TGCGCCAGCAGCTTGAGACTAGCGGGGGGTTCAGATACGCAGTATTTT.

V gene TRBV19 combines with J gene TRBJ1-5; D not certain. Germline V gene sequence: CDR1 LNHDA, CDR2 SQIVND (reference sequence). The V and J ends lost 1 base and 3 bases respectively, with 10 bases between them. This CDR3 is 15 amino acids long. The CDR3 reads CASSIGNGHNQPQHF. CDR3 sequence (DNA): TGTGCCAGTAGTATAGGAAATGGGCACAATCAGCCCCAGCATTTT.

This clone is deemed medium-sized. J is TRBJ1-1 and V is TRBV29-1; no clear D. There are 11 residues in the CDR3. With 8 bases removed from V and 0 bases from J, the gap between germline ends came to 7 bases. Per germline, CDR1 SQVTM and CDR2 ANQGSEA. The CDR3 coding sequence is TGCAGCATCCGGTTGAACACTGAAGCTTTCTTT. This codes for CSIRLNTEAFF.

The rearrangement joins TRBV18 to TRBJ2-7; D ambiguous. Trimming took 0 bases from V and 2 from J, leaving 17 bases between them. The CDR3 sequence is 17 residues long. Germline-derived CDR1 and CDR2 are KGHSH and LQKENI. The CDR3 here is CASSPPPSKRVTYEQYF. The CDR3 DNA is TGTGCCAGCTCACCACCGCCTTCCAAAAGGGTTACCTACGAGCAGTACTTC.

The rearrangement joins TRBV9 to TRBJ2-5; 11 positions match TRBD2. Per the germline V gene, CDR1 is SGDLS and CDR2 is YYNGEE. The CDR3 runs 14 residues. J was trimmed by 5 bases and V by 1 base; bases with no gene match: 1. Here the CDR3 DNA reads TGTGCCAGCAGCGTAACTAGCGGGAGTGAGACCCAGTACTTC. Translated: CASSVTSGSETQYF.

The J gene is TRBJ1-6, the V gene TRBV11-3; 9 nucleotides align to TRBD1. The CDR3 extends over 14 amino acids. The junction had 5 bases not matched to a gene; V was cut back by 4 bases and J by 10 bases. CDR1 and CDR2 (germline): SGHNT, YENEEA. This CDR3 reads CASSSGQGESPLHF. In DNA form, the CDR3 reads TGTGCCAGCAGCTCGGGACAGGGTGAATCACCCCTCCACTTT.

V gene TRBV7-9 combines with J gene TRBJ1-1; possibly TRBD1 for D (6 bases). The length of the CDR3 is 15 residues. Germline loops: CDR1 SEHNR, CDR2 FQNEAQ (reference sequence). V lost 5 bases, J lost 4 bases, and 17 bases lay in between. Written as DNA, the CDR3 is TGTGCCAGCAGCCCTCAACAGGGAAGGCGCACTGAAGCTTTCTTT. Translated, it gives CASSPQQGRRTEAFF.

This chain connects TRBV7-2 to TRBJ2-1; no reliable D call. This CDR3 region has 16 residues. In germline, CDR1 is SGHTA, CDR2 FQGNSA. Trimming shortened V by 3 bases and J by 0 bases, and 12 bases separated the two germline ends. CDR3 loop: CASSLNGGYSYNEQFF. In DNA form, the CDR3 reads TGTGCCAGCAGCTTGAATGGCGGATACTCCTACAATGAGCAGTTCTTC. The full variable domain, completed using reference TRBV7-2 and TRBJ2-1, is GAGVSQSPSNKVTEKGKDVELRCDPISGHTALYWYRQSLGQGLEFLIYFQGNSAPDKSGLPSDRFSAERTGGSVSTLTIQRTQQEDSAVYLCASSLNGGYSYNEQFFGPGTRLTVL.

The genes are TRBV28 and TRBJ2-1, with 15 bases fitting TRBD2. The CDR3 runs to 15 residues. The trim removed 5 bases at V and 7 bases at J, leaving 3 bases unmatched. From germline, CDR1 is MDHEN and CDR2 SYDVKM. The chain's CDR3 is CASSLGLAGGNEQFF. The CDR3 region has the DNA TGTGCCAGCAGTCTCGGACTAGCGGGAGGGAATGAGCAGTTCTTC.

The genes are TRBV2 and TRBJ2-6; D may correspond to TRBD1 or TRBD2 (6 bases each). V lost 6 bases and J 1 base, leaving 19 bases between the germline ends. The CDR3 runs to 18 residues. Per the germline V gene, CDR1 is SNHLY and CDR2 is FYNNEI. This chain's CDR3 is CASSPRWGAGSGANVLTF. Here the CDR3 DNA reads TGTGCCAGCAGCCCTCGGTGGGGGGCCGGGTCTGGGGCCAACGTCCTGACTTTC.

This chain connects TRBV19 to TRBJ1-1, with D tentatively TRBD1 (5 bases). V was clipped by 5 bases and J by 5 bases, with 15 bases between them. The length of the CDR3 is 14 residues. Germline lookup yields CDR1 LNHDA and CDR2 SQIVND (reference sequence). CDR3 sequence: CASSGTGRSTEAFF. The CDR3 region has the DNA TGTGCCAGTAGTGGGACGGGGAGGTCTACTGAAGCTTTCTTT.

CDR3 protein: CASTGTGDTEAFF. The CDR3 nucleotides are TGTGCCAGCACAGGGACAGGGGACACTGAAGCTTTCTTT. The chain has TRBV7-9 and TRBJ1-1, with 10 nucleotides matching TRBD1. With 7 bases clipped from V and 3 bases from J, the junction kept 2 bases outside the gene matches. The CDR3 is made up of 13 amino acids. The germline V gene has CDR1 SEHNR and CDR2 FQNEAQ (reference sequence).

The chain is built from TRBV25-1 and TRBJ1-4, with D possibly matching TRBD1 (6 bases). The CDR3 extends over 15 amino acids. Deletions cut 4 bases from V and 7 bases from J, with 16 bases between. The germline gives CDR1 MGHDK, CDR2 SYGVNS. Here the CDR3 reads CASSAIQGQGEKLFF. In DNA form, the CDR3 reads TGTGCCAGCAGTGCGATACAGGGCCAGGGTGAAAAACTGTTTTTT.

CDR3 loop: CASREQETQYF. As DNA, the CDR3 is TGCGCCAGCCGCGAACAAGAGACCCAGTACTTC. The chain employs TRBV5-1 and TRBJ2-5; no definite D call. Trimming cost V 7 bases and J 2 bases, with 6 bases left between them. The CDR3 contains 11 residues. The germline gives CDR1 SGHRS, CDR2 YFSETQ.